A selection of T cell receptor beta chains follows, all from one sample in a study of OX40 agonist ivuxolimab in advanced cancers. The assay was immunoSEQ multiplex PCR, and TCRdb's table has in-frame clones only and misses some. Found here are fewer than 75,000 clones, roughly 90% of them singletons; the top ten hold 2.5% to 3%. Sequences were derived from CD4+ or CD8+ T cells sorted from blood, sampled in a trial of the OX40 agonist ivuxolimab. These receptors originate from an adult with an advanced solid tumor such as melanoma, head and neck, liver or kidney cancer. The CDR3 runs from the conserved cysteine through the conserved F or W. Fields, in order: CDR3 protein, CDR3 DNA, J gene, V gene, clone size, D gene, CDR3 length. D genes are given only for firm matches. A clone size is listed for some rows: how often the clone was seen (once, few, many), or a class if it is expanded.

cdr3_aa: CASSPSTGGRDEQYF; cdr3_nt: TGTGCCAGCTCACCATCTACAGGGGGTAGGGACGAGCAGTACTTC; j_call: TRBJ2-7; v_call: TRBV18; clone_size: NA; d_call: TRBD1; cdr3_length: 15
cdr3_aa: CASSPSGARSQETQYF; cdr3_nt: TGTGCCAGCAGCCCCAGCGGGGCTCGATCGCAAGAGACCCAGTACTTC; j_call: TRBJ2-5; v_call: TRBV5-4; clone_size: NA; d_call: TRBD2; cdr3_length: 16
cdr3_aa: CASSPDSYEQYF; cdr3_nt: TGTGCCAGCTCACCGGACAGTTACGAGCAGTACTTC; j_call: TRBJ2-7; v_call: TRBV18; clone_size: NA; d_call: NA; cdr3_length: 12
cdr3_aa: CASSQSGEGRETQYF; cdr3_nt: TGTGCCAGCAGCCAGAGCGGGGAGGGCCGGGAGACCCAGTACTTC; j_call: TRBJ2-5; v_call: TRBV11-2; clone_size: NA; d_call: TRBD2; cdr3_length: 15
cdr3_aa: CASSVKSGGTQYF; cdr3_nt: TGTGCCAGCAGTGTGAAGTCGGGGGGTACGCAGTATTTT; j_call: TRBJ2-3; v_call: TRBV25-1; clone_size: NA; d_call: TRBD2; cdr3_length: 13
cdr3_aa: CASSRTASSYEQYF; cdr3_nt: TGCGCCAGCAGCCGGACAGCGAGCTCCTACGAGCAGTACTTC; j_call: TRBJ2-7; v_call: TRBV4-3; clone_size: NA; d_call: NA; cdr3_length: 14
cdr3_aa: CASSKGTMGAESEAFF; cdr3_nt: TGTGCCAGCAGTAAAGGGACGATGGGTGCGGAGAGTGAAGCTTTCTTT; j_call: TRBJ1-1; v_call: TRBV6-1; clone_size: NA; d_call: NA; cdr3_length: 16
cdr3_aa: CAWSQDGLSTDTQYF; cdr3_nt: TGTGCCTGGAGCCAGGACGGACTTAGCACAGATACGCAGTATTTT; j_call: TRBJ2-3; v_call: TRBV30; clone_size: NA; d_call: NA; cdr3_length: 15
cdr3_aa: CASSLHSDEQYF; cdr3_nt: TGTGCCAGCAGCCTTCACTCCGACGAGCAGTACTTC; j_call: TRBJ2-7; v_call: TRBV13; clone_size: NA; d_call: NA; cdr3_length: 12
cdr3_aa: CATSNQGAGYEQYF; cdr3_nt: TGTGCCACCAGCAATCAGGGGGCGGGATACGAGCAGTACTTC; j_call: TRBJ2-7; v_call: TRBV15; clone_size: NA; d_call: TRBD1; cdr3_length: 14
cdr3_aa: CASSFPLGTEAFF; cdr3_nt: TGTGCCAGCAGTTTTCCGTTGGGGACTGAAGCTTTCTTT; j_call: TRBJ1-1; v_call: TRBV28; clone_size: NA; d_call: NA; cdr3_length: 13
cdr3_aa: CASRASGLAGYEQYF; cdr3_nt: TGTGCCAGCAGAGCCTCTGGACTAGCGGGTTACGAGCAGTACTTC; j_call: TRBJ2-7; v_call: TRBV27; clone_size: NA; d_call: TRBD2; cdr3_length: 15
cdr3_aa: CASSRGPYEQYF; cdr3_nt: TGTGCCAGCAGTCGCGGGCCCTACGAGCAGTACTTC; j_call: TRBJ2-7; v_call: TRBV28; clone_size: few; d_call: NA; cdr3_length: 12
cdr3_aa: CATSPRAGAYEQYF; cdr3_nt: TGTGCCACTTCCCCGAGAGCGGGAGCCTACGAGCAGTACTTC; j_call: TRBJ2-7; v_call: TRBV7-2; clone_size: NA; d_call: TRBD2; cdr3_length: 14
cdr3_aa: CASSWDRVSTGELFF; cdr3_nt: TGCGCCAGCAGCTGGGACAGGGTTAGCACCGGGGAGCTGTTTTTT; j_call: TRBJ2-2; v_call: TRBV10-2; clone_size: NA; d_call: TRBD1; cdr3_length: 15
cdr3_aa: CASSLGTGERVVF; cdr3_nt: TGTGCCAGCAGCCTCGGGACAGGGGAAAGAGTGGTCTTC; j_call: TRBJ2-1; v_call: TRBV7-9; clone_size: NA; d_call: TRBD1; cdr3_length: 13